These 7 T cell receptor beta chains originate from one sample sequenced in a study of cytomegalovirus exposure and HLA in healthy donors. The PCR had 60 Vbeta and 13 Jbeta primers. Sequencing was performed with immunoSEQ multiplex PCR; in TCRdb, only in-frame clones are kept and a portion is missing. The data show some 160,000 clones, roughly 80% seen once. Sample: PBMCs. These receptors were taken from a woman aged 35 to 49 in good health and CMV-seropositive.

The chain combines TRBV27 with TRBJ2-5; tentatively, D is TRBD1 (5 bases). V lost 8 bases and J lost 5, with 18 bases in between. Germline V gene sequence: CDR1 MNHEY, CDR2 SMNVEV (reference sequence). This CDR3 has 14 residues. CDR3 nucleotide sequence: TGTGCCAGCGGCTCGCAGGGTCCCCTGGAGACCCAGTACTTC. Translation: CASGSQGPLETQYF.

The genes are TRBV6-5 and TRBJ2-7; TRBD1 agrees at 7 bases. CDR1 MNHEY and CDR2 SVGAGI come from the germline V gene. V dropped 0 bases and J dropped 2; count of bases not matched to a gene: 1. The CDR3 totals 14 residues. CDR3 in amino acids: CASSYSGTAYEQYF. In DNA, the CDR3 is TGTGCCAGCAGTTACTCCGGGACAGCCTACGAGCAGTACTTC.

The genes are TRBV7-2 and TRBJ2-2; 8 bases match TRBD1. The germline V gene encodes CDR1 SGHTA and CDR2 FQGNSA. The ends lost 5 bases at V and 5 bases at J; junction bases unmatched: 10. The CDR3 runs to 16 residues. DNA for the CDR3: TGTGCCAGCAGCCCCCGGACAGGGAGACGAACCGGGGAGCTGTTTTTT. It encodes CASSPRTGRRTGELFF.

The chain has TRBV25-1 and TRBJ2-5; D is possibly TRBD2 (5 bases). Germline assignment: CDR1 MGHDK and CDR2 SYGVNS. V was pared by 6 bases and J by 1 base, with 15 bases between. CDR3 length: 15 amino acids. The CDR3: CASSLGLDTQETQYF. The CDR3 DNA reads TGTGCCAGCAGCCTAGGACTGGATACCCAAGAGACCCAGTACTTC. The full variable domain, its missing parts supplied by reference TRBV25-1 and TRBJ2-5, is EADIYQTPRYLVIGTGKKITLECSQTMGHDKMYWYQQDPGMELHLIHYSYGVNSTEKGDLSSESTVSRIRTEHFPLTLESARPSHTSQYLCASSLGLDTQETQYFGPGTRLLVL.

The chain has TRBV2 and TRBJ2-3; 7 nucleotides agree with TRBD2. Germline loops: CDR1 SNHLY, CDR2 FYNNEI. The CDR3 has 15 residues. The trim removed 6 bases at V and 0 bases at J, leaving 6 bases unmatched. The CDR3 DNA is TGTGCCAGCAGGAGAAGCGGGGTAAGCACAGATACGCAGTATTTT. It is translated as CASRRSGVSTDTQYF.

The chain links TRBV19 to TRBJ2-7, with D maybe TRBD1 (6 bases). V gave up 5 bases and J gave up 4 bases, with 12 bases separating them. The CDR3 runs to 13 residues. Germline CDR1 and CDR2: LNHDA and SQIVND (reference sequence). Here the CDR3 reads CASSPPQGYEQYF. The CDR3 DNA sequence: TGTGCCAGTAGTCCCCCACAGGGATACGAGCAGTACTTC.

This clone was counted between two and nine times. The rearrangement joins TRBV5-5 to TRBJ1-1; D is unclear. The CDR3 spans 13 residues. Trimming stripped 1 base from V and 0 bases from J, with 4 bases between. Germline CDR1 SGHKS, CDR2 YYEKEE (reference sequence). The CDR3 reads CASSLHLNTEAFF. As DNA, the CDR3 is TGTGCCAGCAGCTTGCACTTGAACACTGAAGCTTTCTTT.